These 18 T cell receptor beta chains were sequenced from one sample in a study of T cells after yellow fever vaccination. One entry per CDR3 protein, called by TCRdb with MiXCR from the 5' RACE reads. The sample yields about 580,000 distinct CDR3 sequences, around 16% seen once. The source was PBMCs, collected 5 to 6 days after the first yellow fever vaccination. The receptors were sampled from a man between 18 and 35 years old who received the YFV17D yellow fever vaccine.

This clonotype appeared a few times. J is TRBJ2-7 and V is TRBV12-3 or TRBV12-4; weak D call: TRBD1 (5 bases). The CDR3 is made up of 14 amino acids. V was trimmed by 5 bases and J by 3 bases, leaving 14 bases between them. CDR3: CASSRTGQDYEQYF. The CDR3 DNA is TGTGCCAGCAGTAGAACAGGCCAAGACTACGAGCAGTACTTC.

This clonotype has only a few counts. The chain couples TRBV24-1 to TRBJ1-1; perhaps TRBD1 as D (5 bases). Trimming removed 5 bases at V and 3 bases at J, with 9 bases between. Germline lookup yields CDR1 KGHDR and CDR2 SFDVKD. The CDR3 extends over 13 amino acids. The chain's CDR3 is CATSGGRDTEAFF. CDR3 DNA sequence: TGTGCCACCAGTGGTGGCAGGGACACTGAAGCTTTCTTT.

The chain combines TRBV20-1 with TRBJ2-5; D unclear. The germline CDR1 and CDR2 sequences are DFQATT and SNEGSKA (reference sequence). V was shortened by 3 bases and J by 2 bases, with 10 bases between the two germline ends. This CDR3 has 13 residues. CDR3: CSASLGLQETQYF. In DNA form, the CDR3 reads TGCAGTGCTAGCTTGGGATTACAAGAGACCCAGTACTTC.

This clonotype was seen at least ten times. The chain links TRBV20-1 to TRBJ2-2; 9 positions match TRBD2. Losses at the gene ends were 1 base for V and 0 bases for J; bases not matched to a gene: 6. The CDR3 runs 17 residues. The germline CDR1 and CDR2 sequences are DFQATT and SNEGSKA (reference sequence). CDR3: CSARAGAGGSNTGELFF. The CDR3 DNA is TGCAGTGCTAGAGCGGGAGCGGGGGGCTCGAACACCGGGGAGCTGTTTTTT.

V is TRBV6-2 or TRBV6-3 and J is TRBJ1-1, with TRBD1 as a possible D gene (5 bases). Germline V gene data show CDR1 as MNHEY and CDR2 as SVGEGT. Trimming took off 4 bases at V and 4 bases at J, with 10 bases between the two ends. The CDR3 is 13 residues long. The CDR3 is CASSSGAVTEAFF. DNA for the CDR3: TGTGCCAGCAGTTCCGGGGCGGTCACTGAAGCTTTCTTT.

The chain has TRBV7-8 and TRBJ2-7; D unclear. Germline CDR1 SGHVS, CDR2 FQNEAQ. V was pared by 5 bases and J by 0 bases, with 14 bases between. The CDR3 is 15 amino acids. Here the CDR3 reads CASSQLVGSSYEQYF. The DNA for the CDR3 is TGTGCCAGCAGCCAATTGGTAGGAAGCTCCTACGAGCAGTACTTC. The entire variable domain, with the rest obtained from reference TRBV7-8 and TRBJ2-7, is as follows: GAGVSQSPRYKVAKRGQDVALRCDPISGHVSLFWYQQALGQGPEFLTYFQNEAQLDKSGLPSDRFFAERPEGSVSTLKIQRTQQEDSAVYLCASSQLVGSSYEQYFGPGTRLTVT.

CDR3 loop: CASSQKQGPKETQYF. The CDR3 DNA sequence: TGTGCCAGCAGCCAGAAGCAGGGGCCCAAAGAGACCCAGTACTTC. The V and J genes are TRBV28 and TRBJ2-5, with D possibly being TRBD1 (6 bases). The V end lost 6 bases, the J end lost 3 bases, and 17 bases lay between the germline ends. CDR3 length: 15 amino acids. CDR1 and CDR2 (germline): MDHEN, SYDVKM.

This clonotype was picked up a small number of times. CDR3 sequence (DNA): TGTGCCAGCAGCCACAGGACAGGGGGCACAGATACGCAGTATTTT. Amino acid sequence: CASSHRTGGTDTQYF. The rearrangement joins TRBV7-6 to TRBJ2-3; the match to TRBD1 covers 9 bases. The CDR3 contains 15 residues. Per the germline V gene, CDR1 is SGHVS and CDR2 is FNYEAQ. J lost 1 base, V lost 5 bases, and 4 bases had no gene match.

The chain employs TRBV7-2 and TRBJ2-2; TRBD2 aligns across 8 bases. CDR1 and CDR2 from the germline V gene are SGHTA and FQGNSA. This CDR3 spans 14 amino acids. After removal of 1 base from V and 12 bases from J, the junction contained 7 bases not matched to a gene. The DNA of the CDR3 is TGTGCCAGCAGCTTAGGATTAGCGGGGTTGAAGCTGTTTTTT. Residues: CASSLGLAGLKLFF.

In this sample, this clonotype turned up many times. The CDR3 protein is CASSLDGWTDQFF. The CDR3 region has the DNA TGTGCCAGCAGTTTAGATGGTTGGACTGATCAGTTCTTC. The J gene is TRBJ2-1, the V gene TRBV12-3 or TRBV12-4; weak D call: TRBD2 (5 bases). Trimming pared 1 base from V and 13 bases from J, leaving 14 bases between. This CDR3 has 13 amino acids.

This clonotype was recorded a few times. V is TRBV7-2 and J is TRBJ1-4; a weak D match, TRBD1 (5 bases). Germline V gene data show CDR1 as SGHTA and CDR2 as FQGNSA. Trimming removed 3 bases at V and 5 bases at J, with 13 bases between. CDR3 length: 15 amino acids. The CDR3 DNA reads TGTGCCAGCAGCTTTTGGGGGGATGGGAATGAAAAACTGTTTTTT. Translation gives CASSFWGDGNEKLFF. Based on the CDR3 plus reference TRBV7-2 and TRBJ1-4, the full variable domain is GAGVSQSPSNKVTEKGKDVELRCDPISGHTALYWYRQSLGQGLEFLIYFQGNSAPDKSGLPSDRFSAERTGGSVSTLTIQRTQQEDSAVYLCASSFWGDGNEKLFFGSGTQLSVL.

The rearrangement links TRBV10-2 to TRBJ1-2; TRBD1 aligns across 7 bases. The CDR3 consists of 14 residues. V trimming: 4 bases; J trimming: 3 bases; junction bases outside the gene matches: 5. The germline gives CDR1 WSHSY, CDR2 SAAADI. The CDR3 nucleotides read TGCGCCAGCAGTGGGGACAGATTTTACTATGGCTACACCTTC. Translated, it gives CASSGDRFYYGYTF.

This sequence joins TRBV6-2 or TRBV6-3 and TRBJ1-5; D possibly corresponds to TRBD1 (5 bases). This CDR3 is 16 amino acids long. Per the germline V gene, CDR1 is MNHEY and CDR2 is SVGEGT. V lost 9 bases to trimming and J lost 0 bases, with 18 bases between them. CDR3 DNA sequence: TGTGCCAGTACTTTTAACCTGGGGACTAGCAATCAGCCCCAGCATTTT. Translation: CASTFNLGTSNQPQHF.

This clonotype came up a few times. The CDR3, as DNA: TGTGCCAGCAGCTCCGGGACAGGGTCCGGGGAGCTGTTTTTT. Its translation: CASSSGTGSGELFF. This chain joins TRBV7-9 and TRBJ2-2, with TRBD1 matching over 9 bases. This CDR3 region has 14 residues. Germline CDR1 reads SEHNR; CDR2 reads FQNEAQ (reference sequence). Unmatched junction bases numbered 3, after V lost 4 bases and J lost 6 bases.

This clonotype was seen a handful of times. The V gene is TRBV30, the J gene TRBJ1-6; unclear D gene. CDR1 is GTSNPN, CDR2 SVGIG, per germline (reference sequence). Trimming removed 0 bases from V and 4 bases from J, with 7 bases in between. The CDR3 is 14 amino acids. The CDR3 DNA follows: TGTGCCTGGAGTGTCCCACATTATAATTCACCCCTCCACTTT. Its translation: CAWSVPHYNSPLHF.

There are a few counts of this clonotype. The chain has TRBV7-9 and TRBJ2-7, with TRBD1 identical over 9 bases. The V gene's germline CDR1 is SEHNR and CDR2 FQNEAQ (reference sequence). The CDR3 length is 12 residues. V lost 8 bases to trimming and J lost 6 bases; unmatched junction nucleotides: 5. The CDR3 DNA sequence: TGTGCCAGCCGGGACAGGGATAGCGAGCAGTACGTC. The encoded protein is CASRDRDSEQYV.

This clonotype appeared a few times. The CDR3 ends on some other residue instead of the conserved phenylalanine or tryptophan, so this is likely a read error. The limits of the CDR3 on the DNA are not certain, so only TCRdb's listed CDR3 is given. V gene TRBV21-1 combines with J gene TRBJ2-7. TRBV21-1 is assigned pseudogene status. The CDR3 length equals 12 residues, ends included. The chain's CDR3 is CASSKVEPDSGN.

The gene calls are TRBV5-1 and TRBJ2-2; D not resolved. V dropped 1 base and J dropped 1 base, with 8 bases sitting between them. In germline, CDR1 is SGHRS, CDR2 YFSETQ. This CDR3 comprises 15 residues. The CDR3 DNA sequence: TGCGCCAGCAGCTTGTGGTACGGGAACACCGGGGAGCTGTTTTTT. Translation: CASSLWYGNTGELFF.